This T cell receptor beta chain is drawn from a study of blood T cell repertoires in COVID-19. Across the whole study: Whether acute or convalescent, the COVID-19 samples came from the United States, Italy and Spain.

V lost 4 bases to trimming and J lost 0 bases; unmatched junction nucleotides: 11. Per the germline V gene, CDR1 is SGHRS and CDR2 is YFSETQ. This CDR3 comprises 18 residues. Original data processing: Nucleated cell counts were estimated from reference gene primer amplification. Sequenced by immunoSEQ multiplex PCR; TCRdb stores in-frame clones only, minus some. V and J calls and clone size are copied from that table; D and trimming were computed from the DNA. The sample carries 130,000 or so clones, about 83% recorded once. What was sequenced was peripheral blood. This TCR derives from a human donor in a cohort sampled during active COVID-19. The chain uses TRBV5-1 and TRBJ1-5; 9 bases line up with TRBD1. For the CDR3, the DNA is TGCGCCAGCAGCCTCGGGGGACAGGGCGTGGGTAGCAATCAGCCCCAGCATTTT. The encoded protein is CASSLGGQGVGSNQPQHF.